The 24 T cell receptor beta chains below were found in one sample sequenced in a study of T cells in localized non-small cell lung cancer. Produced via immunoSEQ multiplex PCR; TCRdb's table is partial and in-frame only. The data hold tens of thousands of clones, with roughly 86% observed a single time. The input for sequencing was peripheral blood, taken before any cancer treatment. The receptors stem from a man aged 35 to 69 with stage I squamous cell lung carcinoma.

The chain employs TRBV9 and TRBJ2-7; the match to TRBD1 covers 7 bases. Losses at the gene ends were 2 bases for V and 3 bases for J; bases not matched to a gene: 8. CDR3 length equals 15 residues. CDR1 is SGDLS, CDR2 YYNGEE, per germline. The CDR3 sequence: CASSVGRQGFYEQYF. DNA for the CDR3: TGTGCCAGCAGCGTTGGGAGACAGGGATTCTACGAGCAGTACTTC.

This chain links TRBV5-1 with TRBJ1-2; D call uncertain. The germline V and J ends were trimmed by 0 bases and 6 bases, with 6 bases remaining between them. This CDR3 has 12 residues. Germline V lookup: CDR1 SGHRS, CDR2 YFSETQ. The chain's CDR3 is CASSLGQNGYTF. The DNA of the CDR3 is TGCGCCAGCAGCTTGGGACAAAATGGCTACACCTTC.

This clone came up once. The rearrangement uses TRBV7-6 and TRBJ2-5; TRBD1 aligns across 7 bases. CDR3 length equals 14 residues. V shed 8 bases and J 2 bases; nucleotides not matched to a gene: 8. CDR1 and CDR2 from the germline V gene are SGHVS and FNYEAQ. The CDR3 bases are TGTGCCAGCGGAAGGACAGGTTTTCAAGAGACCCAGTACTTC. This sequence encodes CASGRTGFQETQYF.

The CDR3 region has the DNA TGTGCCAGCAGTAGGGGACAGGGCACAAATCAGCCCCAGCATTTT. Translation gives CASSRGQGTNQPQHF. The chain recombines TRBV6-5 with TRBJ1-5; 9 positions agree with TRBD1. Trimming at V came to 5 bases and at J to 4 bases, leaving 6 bases not matched to a gene. Germline V gene data show CDR1 as MNHEY and CDR2 as SVGAGI. The CDR3 sequence is 15 residues long.

This rearrangement joins TRBV25-1 to TRBJ2-7, with 7 positions matching TRBD2. The CDR3 runs 12 residues. Germline CDR1 and CDR2: MGHDK and SYGVNS. J lost 9 bases, V lost 2 bases, and 4 bases had no gene match. The CDR3 loop reads CASSEGGDRQYF. CDR3 DNA sequence: TGTGCCAGCAGTGAAGGGGGGGATCGGCAGTACTTC.

The chain uses TRBV29-1 and TRBJ2-7; 8 positions agree with TRBD2. Trimming at V came to 8 bases and at J to 3 bases, leaving 12 bases not matched to a gene. The CDR3 spans 14 residues. CDR1 is SQVTM, CDR2 ANQGSEA, per germline. CDR3 loop: CSLKRGQTYYEQYF. In DNA form, the CDR3 reads TGCAGCCTTAAGCGGGGGCAAACCTACTACGAGCAGTACTTC.

The rearrangement joins TRBV30 to TRBJ2-6, with 7 bases lining up with TRBD1. V trimming: 8 bases; J trimming: 4 bases; junction bases outside the gene matches: 14. Germline V lookup: CDR1 GTSNPN, CDR2 SVGIG (reference sequence). This CDR3 has 16 amino acids. The CDR3 is CARRDRNLTGANVLTF. The CDR3 bases are TGTGCCCGAAGGGACAGAAACCTGACAGGGGCCAACGTCCTGACTTTC.

The chain has TRBV28 and TRBJ1-5; 8 nucleotides match TRBD1. The CDR3 sequence is 16 residues long. The junction had 14 bases not matched to a gene; V was cut back by 4 bases and J by 9 bases. Germline V gene lookup returns CDR1 MDHEN and CDR2 SYDVKM. The CDR3 loop reads CASSSFKWTGPPPQHF. CDR3 bases: TGTGCCAGCAGTTCCTTTAAATGGACAGGGCCTCCGCCCCAGCATTTT.

This chain joins TRBV6-5 and TRBJ1-1, with D possibly matching TRBD1 (6 bases). The CDR3 spans 15 residues. V lost 0 bases, J lost 3 bases, and 11 bases lay in between. The germline V gene encodes CDR1 MNHEY and CDR2 SVGAGI. This CDR3 reads CASSYSHRADTEAFF. CDR3 bases: TGTGCCAGCAGTTACTCGCACAGGGCGGACACTGAAGCTTTCTTT.

This rearrangement joins TRBV7-2 to TRBJ2-5; D call uncertain. The CDR3 length is 14 residues. Trimming left V 0 bases short and J 4 bases short, with 9 bases between. Germline V lookup: CDR1 SGHTA, CDR2 FQGNSA. The CDR3, as DNA: TGTGCCAGCAGCTTAGCGCCGGCTATAGAGACCCAGTACTTC. Its protein product is CASSLAPAIETQYF.

The rearrangement links TRBV5-4 to TRBJ2-1; D not resolved. CDR3 length: 14 residues. Germline CDR1 is SGHNT and CDR2 is YYREEE (reference sequence). The V gene lost 2 bases and the J gene lost 11 bases, with 17 bases spanning the gap. CDR3 protein: CASSLSSSVSKQFF. The CDR3, as DNA: TGTGCCAGCAGCTTATCTTCTAGTGTGAGTAAGCAGTTCTTC.

The V and J genes are TRBV5-1 and TRBJ2-7; 8 bases fit TRBD1. The CDR3 totals 14 residues. V gave up 4 bases and J gave up 6 bases; unmatched junction bases: 9. Germline V gene lookup returns CDR1 SGHRS and CDR2 YFSETQ. The CDR3 nucleotides are TGCGCCAGCAGCCCCGGACAGGGTGGGTCCGAGCAGTACTTC. Translating gives CASSPGQGGSEQYF.

V and J are TRBV2 and TRBJ2-1; D is perhaps TRBD1 or TRBD2 (5 bases each). Trimming shortened V by 4 bases and J by 4 bases, and 11 bases separated the two germline ends. CDR3 length: 14 residues. The germline gives CDR1 SNHLY, CDR2 FYNNEI. This CDR3 reads CASSGVGDYNEQFF. CDR3 DNA sequence: TGTGCCAGCAGTGGGGTGGGGGATTACAATGAGCAGTTCTTC.

This chain connects TRBV5-4 to TRBJ1-2, with no clear D. The germline V gene encodes CDR1 SGHNT and CDR2 YYREEE (reference sequence). The CDR3 length is 14 residues. Deletions cut 0 bases from V and 3 bases from J, with 9 bases between. As DNA, the CDR3 is TGTGCCAGCAGCTTGGGCGCTTCGGACTATGGCTACACCTTC. Translating gives CASSLGASDYGYTF.

This clone has a handful of counts. The chain joins TRBV4-1 to TRBJ2-7; 8 nucleotides align to TRBD2. Unmatched junction bases numbered 12, after V lost 3 bases and J lost 2 bases. Germline CDR1 MGHRA, CDR2 YSYEKL. The CDR3 covers 17 residues. CDR3: CASSQASSGVSPYEQYF. In DNA, the CDR3 is TGCGCCAGCAGCCAGGCCAGTAGCGGGGTTTCCCCCTACGAGCAGTACTTC.

The rearrangement joins TRBV5-8 to TRBJ2-3, with TRBD2 identical over 10 bases. Germline lookup yields CDR1 SGHTS and CDR2 YDEGEE. This CDR3 is built from 15 residues. V dropped 3 bases and J dropped 2; count of bases not matched to a gene: 3. The CDR3, as DNA: TGTGCCAGCAGCTCCGGACTAGCGGCCACAGATACGCAGTATTTT. Translated: CASSSGLAATDTQYF.

The chain is built from TRBV7-9 and TRBJ1-2, with 9 bases matching TRBD1. This CDR3 region has 16 residues. V trimming: 5 bases; J trimming: 0 bases; junction bases outside the gene matches: 7. From germline, CDR1 is SEHNR and CDR2 FQNEAQ (reference sequence). In DNA form, the CDR3 reads TGTGCCAGCAGCCCCGGGACAGGGAGGTCTAACTATGGCTACACCTTC. Encoded protein: CASSPGTGRSNYGYTF.

The chain employs TRBV5-1 and TRBJ2-5, with 8 bases that match TRBD1. With 4 bases clipped from V and 5 bases from J, the junction kept 7 bases outside the gene matches. Germline CDR1 reads SGHRS; CDR2 reads YFSETQ. This CDR3 contains 14 residues. This CDR3 is CASSDQGAGETQYF. CDR3 DNA sequence: TGCGCCAGCAGCGACCAGGGGGCGGGGGAGACCCAGTACTTC.

In its sample, this clone was seen once. The chain couples TRBV25-1 to TRBJ2-7, with a weak D call TRBD1 (6 bases). The V gene's germline CDR1 is MGHDK and CDR2 SYGVNS. There are 13 residues in the CDR3. The ends were cut back, 2 bases at V and 5 bases at J, with 10 bases in the middle. In DNA, the CDR3 is TGTGCCAGCAGTGAACAGGGGTTCGACGAGCAGTACTTC. It yields the protein CASSEQGFDEQYF.

V is TRBV28 and J is TRBJ1-2; 9 bases match TRBD1. The CDR3 is 14 amino acids. Trimming took 6 bases from V and 4 from J; bases not matched to a gene: 6. CDR1 is MDHEN and CDR2 is SYDVKM in the germline V gene. CDR3 coding DNA: TGTGCCAGCAGGTTAGACAGGGGGGTCTATGGCTACACCTTC. Encoded protein: CASRLDRGVYGYTF.

The rearrangement links TRBV9 to TRBJ2-7; TRBD1 matches 9 bases. With V trimmed by 3 bases and J by 4 bases, 5 bases remained unmatched. This CDR3 comprises 14 residues. Germline V lookup: CDR1 SGDLS, CDR2 YYNGEE. The CDR3, as DNA: TGTGCCAGCAGCGCCCGGGACAGGGAATACGAGCAGTACTTC. Its protein product is CASSARDREYEQYF. Based on the CDR3 plus reference TRBV9 and TRBJ2-7, the full variable domain is DSGVTQTPKHLITATGQRVTLRCSPRSGDLSVYWYQQSLDQGLQFLIQYYNGEERAKGNILERFSAQQFPDLHSELNLSSLELGDSALYFCASSARDREYEQYFGPGTRLTVT.

The gene calls are TRBV28 and TRBJ2-7, with no clear D. Trimming took off 5 bases at V and 0 bases at J, with 2 bases between the two ends. The CDR3 spans 11 residues. Per germline, CDR1 MDHEN and CDR2 SYDVKM. The CDR3 region has the DNA TGTGCCAGCAGTATCTCCTACGAGCAGTACTTC. It translates to CASSISYEQYF.

This clone was picked up one time. The chain carries TRBV6-1 and TRBJ1-2; no firm D call. The germline gives CDR1 MNHNS, CDR2 SASEGT. The CDR3 totals 13 residues. Trimming left V 5 bases short and J 3 bases short, with 10 bases between. In nucleotides, the CDR3 is TGTGCCAGCAGTACCCCCAGCTACTATGGCTACACCTTC. This translates into CASSTPSYYGYTF.

The genes are TRBV6-1 and TRBJ1-2; D not certain. The CDR3 sequence is 12 residues long. With 2 bases removed from V and 4 bases from J, the gap between germline ends came to 5 bases. Germline loops: CDR1 MNHNS, CDR2 SASEGT. The CDR3 protein is CASSESRYGYTF. CDR3 sequence (DNA): TGTGCCAGCAGTGAATCCCGCTATGGCTACACCTTC.